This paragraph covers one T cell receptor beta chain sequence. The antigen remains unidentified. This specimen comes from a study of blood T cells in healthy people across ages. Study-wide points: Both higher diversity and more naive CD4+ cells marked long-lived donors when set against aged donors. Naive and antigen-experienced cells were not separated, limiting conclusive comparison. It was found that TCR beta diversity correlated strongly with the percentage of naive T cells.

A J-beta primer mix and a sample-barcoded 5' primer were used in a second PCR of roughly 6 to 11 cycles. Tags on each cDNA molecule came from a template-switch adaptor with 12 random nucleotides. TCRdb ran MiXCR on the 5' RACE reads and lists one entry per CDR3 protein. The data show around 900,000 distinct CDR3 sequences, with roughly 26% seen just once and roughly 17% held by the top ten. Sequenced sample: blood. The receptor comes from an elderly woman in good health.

The CDR3 loop is CASSLDWRSPLHF. The CDR3 coding sequence is TGTGCCAGCAGCTTAGATTGGCGTTCACCCCTCCACTTT. The J gene is TRBJ1-6, the V gene TRBV7-2; D gene uncertain. The length of the CDR3 is 13 residues. Deletions cut 1 base from V and 9 bases from J, with 7 bases between. In germline, CDR1 is SGHTA, CDR2 FQGNSA.